This TCR beta chain was obtained from a study of cytomegalovirus exposure and HLA in healthy donors. Regarding the study as a whole: Fewer N-insertions (relative to the approximately 670-donor mean) were reportedly seen in an Asian-associated ancestry cluster in a later analysis. Reportedly, TCR beta sequences accurately predicted HLA-A and HLA-B alleles in most subjects. It was in a later analysis that TCR association rates were seen to vary by HLA locus, highest for DRB1 and lowest for HLA-C. Some V segments could not be told apart, so they were left out, TRBV6-2 and TRBV6-3 among them.

Primers: 60 Vbeta forward and 13 Jbeta reverse. Only in-frame clones appear in the TCRdb table, and some are missing; sequencing was by immunoSEQ multiplex PCR. Among over 150,000 clones, around 83% were seen once, and the ten largest hold around 1.7%. CDR1 is SGHTA and CDR2 is FQGTGA in the germline V gene. Germline trimming cut 6 bases from V and 2 bases from J; bases unmatched to any gene: 5. The CDR3 length is 15 residues. Worth noting for this clone: Its cognate antigen is unknown.

This sequence was found in a man over 45 in good health and CMV-seronegative. The sample was PBMCs. This sequence joins TRBV7-3 and TRBJ2-2; TRBD1 matches 8 bases. CDR3 loop: CASRQDRGNTGELFF. The CDR3 DNA sequence: TGTGCCAGCAGACAAGACAGGGGAAACACCGGGGAGCTGTTTTTT.